This T cell receptor (beta chain) was found in a study of beta chain features in type 1 diabetes. Study-level information: Patients looked much like healthy donors when it came to age, gender and cell yields. Study outcomes and limitations: Researchers caution that PCR might favor shorter templates, equally among patients and controls. A closer apparent resemblance between naive, central memory and Treg TCRB repertoires was seen in patients than in healthy donors.

The authors reverse transcribed all of the isolated RNA, so sequencing captured expressed TCRB transcripts. The assay was immunoSEQ multiplex PCR, and TCRdb's table has in-frame clones only and misses some. The sample consists of under 250,000 clones, roughly 14% of them appearing once. CDR1 SGHTA and CDR2 FQGNSA come from the germline V gene. V lost 1 base and J lost 9; bases outside the gene matches: 5. This CDR3 has 13 amino acids. A few counts support this clone. Its antigen is undetermined. The origin of this receptor is a woman aged 40 to 50 in good health. The sample was naive CD4+ T cells from blood. This chain connects TRBV7-2 to TRBJ2-5; TRBD2 matches at 7 bases. The CDR3 region is CASSLETSVAQYF. The DNA of the CDR3 is TGTGCCAGCAGCTTAGAAACTAGCGTAGCCCAGTACTTC. Using reference TRBV7-2 and TRBJ2-5 for the parts outside the CDR3, the full variable domain is GAGVSQSPSNKVTEKGKDVELRCDPISGHTALYWYRQSLGQGLEFLIYFQGNSAPDKSGLPSDRFSAERTGGSVSTLTIQRTQQEDSAVYLCASSLETSVAQYFGPGTRLLVL.